This TCR beta chain was obtained from a study of graft-versus-host responses after intestinal transplantation. Profiled with immunoSEQ multiplex PCR; TCRdb holds only in-frame clones, not every one. The data hold roughly 89,000 clones, with 92% observed a single time. The CDR3 is 13 residues long. The V and J ends lost 3 bases and 5 bases, in that order; junction bases with no gene match: 0. The germline gives CDR1 MDHEN, CDR2 SYDVKM. Study results and limitations: After transplant, early declines in HvG clones were associated with peak levels of circulating GvH clones. High graft-versus-host to host-versus-graft clonal ratios were seen in allografts of patients with graft-donor T cell macrochimerism.

To note about this clone: Its matching antigen is unknown.

The receptor was isolated from a human donor who received an intestinal transplant. This specimen was unstimulated CD4+ T cells sorted from spleen or lymph node cells, taken before intestinal transplant. This chain connects TRBV28 to TRBJ1-2; 10 bases map to TRBD1. CDR3 sequence: CASSLGQGYGYTF. In nucleotides, the CDR3 is TGTGCCAGCAGTTTGGGACAGGGGTATGGCTACACCTTC.